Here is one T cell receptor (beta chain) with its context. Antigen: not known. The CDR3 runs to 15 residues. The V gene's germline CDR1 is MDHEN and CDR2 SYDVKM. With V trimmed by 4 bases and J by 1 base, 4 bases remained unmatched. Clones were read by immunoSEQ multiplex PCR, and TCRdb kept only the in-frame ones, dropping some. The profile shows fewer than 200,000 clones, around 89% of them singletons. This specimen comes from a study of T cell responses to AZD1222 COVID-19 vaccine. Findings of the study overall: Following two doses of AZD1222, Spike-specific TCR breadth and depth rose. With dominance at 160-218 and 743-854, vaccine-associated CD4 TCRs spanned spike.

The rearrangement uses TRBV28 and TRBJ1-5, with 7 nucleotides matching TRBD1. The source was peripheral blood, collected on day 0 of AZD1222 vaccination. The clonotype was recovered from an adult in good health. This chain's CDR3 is CASSSQGVSNQPQHF. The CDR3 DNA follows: TGTGCCAGCAGTTCCCAGGGGGTAAGCAATCAGCCCCAGCATTTT. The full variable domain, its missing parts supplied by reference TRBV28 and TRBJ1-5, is DVKVTQSSRYLVKRTGEKVFLECVQDMDHENMFWYRQDPGLGLRLIYFSYDVKMKEKGDIPEGYSVSREKKERFSLILESASTNQTSMYLCASSSQGVSNQPQHFGDGTRLSIL.